What follows are 13 T cell receptor beta chains derived from one specimen sequenced in a study of cytomegalovirus exposure and HLA in healthy donors. The PCR contained 60 Vbeta and 13 Jbeta primers. The data were produced by immunoSEQ multiplex PCR, yet TCRdb's version contains in-frame clones alone and is incomplete. In the table there are approximately 120,000 clones, about two thirds of which are singletons. Sequencing used PBMCs. The receptors were gathered from a man aged 25-40 years in good health and CMV-seronegative.

This sequence joins TRBV5-4 and TRBJ2-5, with 8 positions matching TRBD2. Germline trimming cut 4 bases from V and 5 bases from J; bases unmatched to any gene: 10. Germline-derived CDR1 and CDR2 are SGHNT and YYREEE (reference sequence). The CDR3 has 15 residues. CDR3 loop: CASSLPLAGRETQYF. For the CDR3, the DNA is TGTGCCAGCAGCCTTCCCTTAGCGGGGCGGGAGACCCAGTACTTC.

This clone was found a few times. This chain joins TRBV5-6 and TRBJ1-3; D unclear. V lost 1 base and J 4 bases, leaving 12 bases between the germline ends. The CDR3 consists of 15 residues. Germline V gene sequence: CDR1 SGHDT, CDR2 YYEEEE. The CDR3 sequence is CASSLYPQSGNTIYF. The CDR3 region has the DNA TGTGCCAGCAGCTTGTATCCTCAGTCAGGAAACACCATATATTTT.

The chain recombines TRBV7-9 with TRBJ2-1; 10 positions match TRBD2. CDR1 and CDR2 (germline): SEHNR, FQNEAQ (reference sequence). The CDR3 totals 18 residues. The V gene end was trimmed by 1 base and the J gene end by 7 bases; junction bases not matched to a gene: 13. The CDR3 DNA reads as TGTGCCAGCAGCTTAGTGTCCAGCGGGGGGGGCTTACAGAATGAGCAGTTCTTC. As protein: CASSLVSSGGGLQNEQFF. The variable domain in full, with the rest retrieved from reference TRBV7-9 and TRBJ2-1, is DTGVSQNPRHKITKRGQNVTFRCDPISEHNRLYWYRQTLGQGPEFLTYFQNEAQLEKSRLLSDRFSAERPKGSFSTLEIQRTEQGDSAMYLCASSLVSSGGGLQNEQFFGPGTRLTVL.

V is TRBV19 and J is TRBJ2-7, with a weak D call TRBD1 (6 bases). This CDR3 has 15 residues. Germline-derived CDR1 and CDR2 are LNHDA and SQIVND (reference sequence). The V and J ends lost 3 bases and 3 bases respectively, with 15 bases between them. CDR3 nucleotide sequence: TGTGCCAGTAGTATCTTTCAGGGACAAGACTACGAGCAGTACTTC. Residues: CASSIFQGQDYEQYF.

Only one count was recorded for this clone. The V gene is TRBV18, the J gene TRBJ2-1, with 10 bases aligning to TRBD1. The CDR3 is 15 residues long. J lost 2 bases, V lost 4 bases, and 2 bases had no gene match. Germline V gene data show CDR1 as KGHSH and CDR2 as LQKENI. In DNA form, the CDR3 reads TGTGCCAGCTCACAGGGACAGGGGCCCTACAATGAGCAGTTCTTC. This codes for CASSQGQGPYNEQFF.

This clone was recorded only once. CDR3 region: CASSPSLGSTDTQYF. For the CDR3, the DNA is TGTGCCAGCTCACCTTCCCTGGGGAGTACAGATACGCAGTATTTT. The J gene is TRBJ2-3, the V gene TRBV18; D perhaps matches TRBD2 (5 bases). The V gene's germline CDR1 is KGHSH and CDR2 LQKENI. V was cut by 3 bases and J by 3 bases, with 13 bases left in between. This CDR3 has 15 residues. The full variable domain, its missing parts supplied by reference TRBV18 and TRBJ2-3, is NAGVMQNPRHLVRRRGQEARLRCSPMKGHSHVYWYRQLPEEGLKFMVYLQKENIIDESGMPKERFSAEFPKEGPSILRIQQVVRGDSAAYFCASSPSLGSTDTQYFGPGTRLTVL.

This rearrangement joins TRBV6-1 to TRBJ2-3; D call uncertain. CDR3 size: 13 residues. Germline values: CDR1 MNHNS, CDR2 SASEGT. Trimming cost V 7 bases and J 0 bases, with 8 bases left between them. CDR3 residues: CASTLTSTDTQYF. The CDR3 nucleotides read TGTGCCAGCACTTTGACTAGCACAGATACGCAGTATTTT.

The chain employs TRBV7-8 and TRBJ2-5; D is possibly TRBD1 (6 bases). The end of the DNA aligns better with TRBJ2-7, so the J call may be wrong. The V gene's germline CDR1 is SGHVS and CDR2 FQNEAQ. The CDR3 has 15 amino acids. The CDR3 DNA reads TGTGCCAGCAGCTCCCAGGGGCCGGGTCCCTACGAGCAGTACTTC. Protein sequence: CASSSQGPGPYEQYF.

The chain employs TRBV5-1 and TRBJ1-4; no clear D. V shed 2 bases and J shed 3 bases, with 11 bases lying between them. The CDR3 consists of 15 residues. The germline V gene has CDR1 SGHRS and CDR2 YFSETQ. The CDR3: CASSLSNRANEKLFF. Written as DNA, the CDR3 is TGCGCCAGCAGCTTATCCAACAGAGCTAATGAAAAACTGTTTTTT.

This chain uses TRBV5-5 with TRBJ1-4; D is ambiguous. V gave up 4 bases and J gave up 7 bases, with 17 bases separating them. The CDR3 covers 15 residues. Germline CDR1 is SGHKS and CDR2 is YYEKEE (reference sequence). This chain's CDR3 is CASSAKLVYGEKLFF. DNA for the CDR3: TGTGCCAGCAGCGCGAAGTTGGTGTACGGTGAAAAACTGTTTTTT.

V usage is TRBV5-1 and J usage is TRBJ1-2; 8 positions match TRBD1. There are 14 residues in the CDR3. Germline lookup yields CDR1 SGHRS and CDR2 YFSETQ. After removal of 0 bases from V and 7 bases from J, the junction contained 5 bases not matched to a gene. The DNA for the CDR3 is TGCGCCAGCAGCTTGGACAGGGGGACCGTTGGCTACACCTTC. It yields the protein CASSLDRGTVGYTF.

V is TRBV7-2 and J is TRBJ2-5; 8 bases map to TRBD2. The ends lost 2 bases at V and 5 bases at J; junction bases unmatched: 10. This CDR3 has 16 residues. The germline V gene has CDR1 SGHTA and CDR2 FQGNSA. CDR3 in amino acids: CASSLLLAGGPETQYF. The CDR3 region has the DNA TGTGCCAGCAGCTTATTGTTGGCGGGGGGCCCGGAGACCCAGTACTTC. Full variable domain (remainder filled in from reference TRBV7-2 and TRBJ2-5): GAGVSQSPSNKVTEKGKDVELRCDPISGHTALYWYRQSLGQGLEFLIYFQGNSAPDKSGLPSDRFSAERTGGSVSTLTIQRTQQEDSAVYLCASSLLLAGGPETQYFGPGTRLLVL.

The chain joins TRBV2 to TRBJ1-2; D is possibly TRBD1 (6 bases). Germline CDR1 reads SNHLY; CDR2 reads FYNNEI. The V gene lost 5 bases and the J gene lost 8 bases, with 18 bases spanning the gap. The CDR3 sequence is 14 residues long. CDR3 residues: CASSRTTGLGGYTF. The CDR3 region has the DNA TGTGCCAGCAGTCGTACAACAGGGTTAGGGGGCTACACCTTC.